The 5 T cell receptor beta chains presented below share a single source sample, sequenced in a study of spatial heterogeneity in lung cancer. TCRdb re-called the 5' RACE reads through MiXCR, storing one row per CDR3 protein. The table lists tens of thousands of distinct CDR3 sequences, approximately 6.3% of them singletons. Time point defined: sample taken at primary tumor resection. Sequencing was performed on PBMCs, taken at surgery. Every receptor here comes from a female donor with early-stage non-small cell lung cancer.

This clonotype came up many times. The CDR3 spells CASSSPQGLNTEAFF. CDR3 nucleotide sequence: TGTGCCAGCAGCTCCCCGCAGGGATTGAACACTGAAGCTTTCTTT. V usage is TRBV11-2 and J usage is TRBJ1-1, with a tentative D call TRBD1 (5 bases). Trimming cost V 4 bases and J 0 bases, with 12 bases left between them. This CDR3 comprises 15 residues. CDR1 SGHAT and CDR2 FQNNGV come from the germline V gene. The full variable domain, in which reference TRBV11-2 and TRBJ1-1 provide the parts outside the CDR3, is EAGVAQSPRYKIIEKRQSVAFWCNPISGHATLYWYQQILGQGPKLLIQFQNNGVVDDSQLPKDRFSAERLKGVDSTLKIQPAKLEDSAVYLCASSSPQGLNTEAFFGQGTRLTVV.

V and J are TRBV20-1 and TRBJ1-5; D not certain. Trimming cost V 1 base and J 7 bases, with 11 bases left between them. The CDR3 extends over 13 amino acids. Germline loops: CDR1 DFQATT, CDR2 SNEGSKA (reference sequence). The CDR3 DNA sequence: TGCAGTGCTAGAGTAAAAACTAACCAGCCCCAGCATTTT. Amino acid sequence: CSARVKTNQPQHF.

This clonotype has at least ten counts. The genes are TRBV10-1 and TRBJ1-1, with D uncertain. Trimming stripped 3 bases from V and 6 bases from J, with 11 bases between. CDR3 length equals 13 residues. Per germline, CDR1 WNHNN and CDR2 SYGVQD (reference sequence). Here the CDR3 DNA reads TGCGCCAGCAGTGAAGAGTTGAGGGCTGAAGCTTTCTTT. Translated: CASSEELRAEAFF.

This clonotype was counted many times. The chain carries TRBV5-1 and TRBJ1-2, with D uncertain. The V and J ends lost 0 bases and 4 bases respectively, with 10 bases between them. The CDR3 has 14 amino acids. The V gene's germline CDR1 is SGHRS and CDR2 YFSETQ. The CDR3 DNA follows: TGCGCCAGCAGCTTGGTGGCAGGCTTCTATGGCTACACCTTC. Translating it yields CASSLVAGFYGYTF.

This clonotype was observed at least ten times. This chain connects TRBV5-1 to TRBJ2-5; D may be TRBD1 (6 bases). V was shortened by 0 bases and J by 5 bases, with 17 bases between the two germline ends. The CDR3 has 16 residues. The germline gives CDR1 SGHRS, CDR2 YFSETQ. CDR3 in amino acids: CASSLAAFQGIETQYF. CDR3 DNA: TGCGCCAGCAGCTTGGCCGCGTTTCAGGGGATCGAGACCCAGTACTTC.